The T cell receptor beta chain under discussion was sequenced for a study of T cell responses to AZD1222 COVID-19 vaccine. Study-wide points: Vaccine-associated CD4 TCRs ranged over spike, dominating at 160-218 and 743-854. Baseline antibody screening turned up just a handful of seropositive AZD1222 recipients.

As for this clone: Its antigen is undetermined.

Pooled samples include second doses given at about 4 or 12 weeks. V was clipped by 5 bases and J by 10 bases; unmatched bases: 9. This CDR3 has 13 residues. CDR1 KGHDR and CDR2 SFDVKD come from the germline V gene. The data were produced by immunoSEQ multiplex PCR, yet TCRdb's version contains in-frame clones alone and is incomplete. Of 70,000 or so clones in the sample, around four fifths were seen once. This receptor was taken from an adult who received the AZD1222 COVID-19 vaccine. Source: peripheral blood, taken 28 days after the second AZD1222 dose. This chain connects TRBV24-1 to TRBJ1-2, with TRBD1 matching 7 bases. CDR3 bases: TGTGCCACCAGTGGTGACAGGGCATCCTCCTACACCTTC. This gives the protein CATSGDRASSYTF.